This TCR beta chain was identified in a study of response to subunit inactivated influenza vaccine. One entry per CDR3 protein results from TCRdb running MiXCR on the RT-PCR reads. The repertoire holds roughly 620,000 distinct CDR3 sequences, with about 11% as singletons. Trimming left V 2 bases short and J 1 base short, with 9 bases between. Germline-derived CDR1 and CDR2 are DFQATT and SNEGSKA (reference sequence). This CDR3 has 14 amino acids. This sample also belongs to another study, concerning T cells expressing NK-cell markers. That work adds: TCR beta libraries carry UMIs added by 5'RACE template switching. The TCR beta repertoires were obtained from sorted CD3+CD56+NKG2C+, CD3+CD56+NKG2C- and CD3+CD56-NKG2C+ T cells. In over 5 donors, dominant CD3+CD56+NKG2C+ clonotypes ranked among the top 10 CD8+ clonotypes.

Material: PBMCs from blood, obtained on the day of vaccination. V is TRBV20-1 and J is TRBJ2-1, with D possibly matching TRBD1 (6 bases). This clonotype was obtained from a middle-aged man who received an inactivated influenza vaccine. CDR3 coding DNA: TGCAGTGCTAGACCCGGACAGTCCTACAATGAGCAGTTCTTC. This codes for CSARPGQSYNEQFF.